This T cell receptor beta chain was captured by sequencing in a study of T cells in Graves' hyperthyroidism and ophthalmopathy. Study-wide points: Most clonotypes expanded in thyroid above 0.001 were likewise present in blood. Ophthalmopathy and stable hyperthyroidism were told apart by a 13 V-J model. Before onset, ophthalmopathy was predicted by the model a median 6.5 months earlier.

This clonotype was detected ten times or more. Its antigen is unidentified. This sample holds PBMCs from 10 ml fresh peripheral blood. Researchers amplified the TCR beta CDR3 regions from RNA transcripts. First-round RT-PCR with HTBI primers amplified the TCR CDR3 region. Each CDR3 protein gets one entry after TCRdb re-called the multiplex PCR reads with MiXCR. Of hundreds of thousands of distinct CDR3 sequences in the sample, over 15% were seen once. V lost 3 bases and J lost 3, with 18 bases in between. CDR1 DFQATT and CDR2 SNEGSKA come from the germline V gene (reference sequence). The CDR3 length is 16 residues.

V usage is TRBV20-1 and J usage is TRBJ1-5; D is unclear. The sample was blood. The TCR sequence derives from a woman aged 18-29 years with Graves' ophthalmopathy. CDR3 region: CSASSGGVINNQPQHF. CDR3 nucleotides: TGCAGTGCTAGTAGTGGTGGAGTTATTAACAATCAGCCCCAGCATTTT.